The present entry profiles one T cell receptor (beta chain) with its context. The antigen remains undetermined. This entry comes from a study of T cell responses to AZD1222 COVID-19 vaccine. Study-level results: The donors showed a predominance of white British ancestry and of females, with possible underestimation of clonal diversity. Sampling that yielded the repertoires occurred only after the peak T cell response. The reported proportion of spike-specific TCRs targeting unmutated variant regions was nearly half.

The germline CDR1 and CDR2 sequences are MNHEY and SVGEGT. V lost 4 bases and J lost 10, with 20 bases in between. This CDR3 region has 16 residues. Profiled with immunoSEQ multiplex PCR; TCRdb holds only in-frame clones, not every one. Of tens of thousands of clones in the sample, approximately 91% are singletons; the top ten hold about 20%. This specimen was peripheral blood, taken on day 0 of AZD1222 vaccination. This TCR derives from an adult in good health. V gene TRBV6-2 or TRBV6-3 combines with J gene TRBJ1-6, with a tentative D call TRBD1 (5 bases). In DNA, the CDR3 is TGTGCCAGCAGTTCCCCCCACCGTGGGGCTGGATCACCCCTCCACTTT. This encodes CASSSPHRGAGSPLHF.